The 13 T cell receptor beta chains reported below all come from one sample, sequenced in a study of human T cells and chemical hapten exposure. RNA extraction used unfractionated whole blood as the source of total RNA. One entry per CDR3 protein results from TCRdb running MiXCR on the 5' RACE reads. The sample contains under 150,000 distinct CDR3 sequences, roughly a fifth of which appear only once. The source is a human donor in good health.

The CDR3 nucleotides are TGCGCCAGCAGCTATCTAGCGGGAGGCACCGGGGAGCTGTTTTTT. This encodes CASSYLAGGTGELFF. This chain uses TRBV5-1 with TRBJ2-2; TRBD2 aligns across 11 bases. CDR3 size: 15 residues. V shed 3 bases, J shed 4 bases, and the junction held 2 bases outside the gene matches. Germline assignment: CDR1 SGHRS and CDR2 YFSETQ.

This clonotype appeared a few times. This chain links TRBV12-5 with TRBJ2-1, with TRBD2 identical over 7 bases. J lost 14 bases, V lost 5 bases, and 18 bases had no gene match. The CDR3 is made up of 15 amino acids. Germline-derived CDR1 and CDR2 are LGHNT and FRNRAP. The CDR3 sequence: CASGPDGGGSRGEFF. The CDR3 bases are TGTGCTAGTGGTCCCGATGGGGGGGGGTCCCGCGGGGAGTTCTTC.

For the CDR3, the DNA is TGTGCCAGCAGGGTAACCGGCGGGACAGCAAACTATGGCTACACCTTC. This encodes CASRVTGGTANYGYTF. This chain joins TRBV2 and TRBJ1-2, with 7 bases that match TRBD1. The CDR3 is 16 amino acids. Germline assignment: CDR1 SNHLY and CDR2 FYNNEI. With 6 bases clipped from V and 2 bases from J, the junction kept 12 bases outside the gene matches.

The genes are TRBV11-2 and TRBJ2-5; D is unresolved. The V end lost 2 bases, the J end lost 5 bases, and 6 bases lay between the germline ends. The germline V gene encodes CDR1 SGHAT and CDR2 FQNNGV. The CDR3 runs to 12 residues. The CDR3 protein is CASSLIRETQYF. The CDR3 DNA sequence: TGTGCCAGCAGCTTAATTCGGGAGACCCAGTACTTC.

This clonotype was counted between two and nine times. The chain recombines TRBV29-1 with TRBJ1-5; possibly TRBD1 for D (6 bases). Germline assignment: CDR1 SQVTM and CDR2 ANQGSEA. V lost 4 bases, J lost 0 bases, and 7 bases lay in between. The CDR3 covers 13 residues. The CDR3 nucleotides read TGCAGCGTTGTGGACAGTAGCAATCAGCCCCAGCATTTT. Translation: CSVVDSSNQPQHF.

This sequence joins TRBV6-6 and TRBJ1-2; D might be TRBD1 (5 bases). Trimming removed 5 bases at V and 1 base at J, with 14 bases between. CDR1 is MNHNY, CDR2 SVGAGI, per germline (reference sequence). The CDR3 is made up of 15 amino acids. The CDR3 is CASSPPGRDNYGYTF. The CDR3 nucleotides are TGTGCCAGCAGTCCCCCGGGACGAGATAACTATGGCTACACCTTC.

The chain recombines TRBV29-1 with TRBJ2-7; 8 bases align to TRBD1. Germline loops: CDR1 SQVTM, CDR2 ANQGSEA. The CDR3 is made up of 17 amino acids. Trimming at V came to 4 bases and at J to 2 bases, leaving 16 bases not matched to a gene. Written as DNA, the CDR3 is TGCAGCGTTGCCAGGCAGGGGGCGCAGGTGAATCCCTACGAGCAGTACTTC. Protein product: CSVARQGAQVNPYEQYF.

The J gene is TRBJ1-3, the V gene TRBV6-5, with D perhaps TRBD1 (6 bases). The CDR3 length is 14 residues. Per the germline V gene, CDR1 is MNHEY and CDR2 is SVGAGI. Trimming took 10 bases from V and 2 from J, leaving 15 bases between them. The CDR3 spells CATSLGGPGNTIYF. The CDR3 coding sequence is TGTGCCACCTCTCTAGGGGGACCTGGAAACACCATATATTTT.

This chain connects TRBV9 to TRBJ2-3; D is uncertain. This CDR3 contains 11 residues. Looked up from germline, CDR1 is SGDLS and CDR2 is YYNGEE. Trimming left V 7 bases short and J 0 bases short, with 3 bases between. The CDR3 loop reads CASDSTDTQYF. The CDR3 bases are TGTGCCAGCGACAGCACAGATACGCAGTATTTT.

The CDR3: CSVTGTTLGESEKLFF. For the CDR3, the DNA is TGCAGCGTGACAGGAACTACATTAGGTGAAAGTGAAAAACTGTTTTTT. This chain links TRBV29-1 with TRBJ1-4; the D gene is possibly TRBD1 (6 bases). The germline V gene has CDR1 SQVTM and CDR2 ANQGSEA. V was cut by 6 bases and J by 7 bases, with 24 bases left in between. The CDR3 runs to 16 residues.

The V call is TRBV12-1, the J call TRBJ2-7; the DNA was not compared with TRBD2, the D call given in the table. TRBV12-1 counts as a pseudogene. This CDR3 region has 14 residues. CDR3 protein: CASSTRDYSYEQYF. The CDR3 DNA follows: TGTGCCAGCAGCACCCGGGACTACTCCTACGAGCAGTACTTC.

CDR3 nucleotides: TGTGCCAGCAGCTACCCATCACCGGGACTAGGAGACACAGATACGCAGTATTTT. Amino acids: CASSYPSPGLGDTDTQYF. The rearrangement joins TRBV7-2 to TRBJ2-3; TRBD2 agrees at 8 bases. V gave up 4 bases and J gave up 2 bases; unmatched junction bases: 14. Germline lookup yields CDR1 SGHTA and CDR2 FQGNSA. The CDR3 runs to 18 residues.

The chain uses TRBV6-5 and TRBJ1-4; 9 bases are shared with TRBD1. Germline assignment: CDR1 MNHEY and CDR2 SVGAGI. J lost 8 bases, V lost 2 bases, and 3 bases had no gene match. There are 14 residues in the CDR3. The CDR3 sequence: CASSYRDRAEKLFF. In nucleotides, the CDR3 is TGTGCCAGCAGTTACCGGGACAGGGCAGAAAAACTGTTTTTT.